These 7 T cell receptor beta chains share one sample of origin, sequenced in a study of T cells in Graves' hyperthyroidism and ophthalmopathy. RNA transcripts served as the template for amplifying TCR beta CDR3 regions. HTBI primers drove first-round RT-PCR of the TCR CDR3. MiXCR was run by TCRdb on the multiplex PCR reads, yielding one entry per CDR3 protein. The table lists about 840,000 distinct CDR3 sequences, over 35% of them singletons, with roughly 8.3% in the top ten. Material for sequencing was blood. These receptors were collected from a man aged 18 to 30 with Graves' hyperthyroidism.

This clonotype has just a few counts. The V call is TRBV12-3 or TRBV12-4, the J call TRBJ1-1; D not resolved. The V gene lost 4 bases and the J gene lost 1 base, with 10 bases spanning the gap. The CDR3 loop spans 14 amino acids. The CDR3 sequence is CASSSSSKNTEAFF. DNA of the CDR3: TGTGCCAGCAGTTCTTCCTCGAAGAACACTGAAGCTTTCTTT.

This chain connects TRBV20-1 to TRBJ2-5, with 8 bases matching TRBD2. The V segment lost 7 bases and the J segment 2 bases; nucleotides outside the gene matches: 9. CDR1 and CDR2 (germline): DFQATT, SNEGSKA (reference sequence). The CDR3 is 14 residues long. The CDR3 DNA sequence: TGCAGTGGGGGGCGACTAGCGAGTCAAGAGACCCAGTACTTC. Amino acid sequence: CSGGRLASQETQYF.

The DNA of the CDR3 is TGTGCCAGCAGGGGAGAGCGACAGCGCAATCAGCCCCAGCATTTT. This codes for CASRGERQRNQPQHF. The V call is TRBV5-8, the J call TRBJ1-5, with TRBD1 as a possible D gene (5 bases). Trimming took 5 bases from V and 2 from J, leaving 14 bases between them. This CDR3 has 15 amino acids. Germline lookup yields CDR1 SGHTS and CDR2 YDEGEE.

This clonotype was detected many times. The chain employs TRBV6-5 and TRBJ2-7; the match to TRBD1 covers 11 bases. The CDR3 contains 14 residues. Germline lookup yields CDR1 MNHEY and CDR2 SVGAGI. The J segment lost 2 bases and the V segment lost 6 bases, leaving 3 bases of the junction unmatched. The CDR3 sequence: CASRPGQGAYEQYF. As DNA, the CDR3 is TGTGCCAGCAGACCGGGACAGGGGGCCTACGAGCAGTACTTC.

On this clonotype itself: The junction shows a germline mismatch at one end, possibly a read error. The genes are TRBV9 and TRBJ2-7, with 7 bases identical to TRBD1. CDR3 size: 15 residues. CDR1 is SGDLS, CDR2 YYNGEE, per germline. The DNA of the CDR3 is TGCGCCAGCAGCCGACCGGGACAGAGCTCCTACGAGCAGTACTTC. This codes for CASSRPGQSSYEQYF. The full variable domain, its missing parts supplied by reference TRBV9 and TRBJ2-7, is DSGVTQTPKHLITATGQRVTLRCSPRSGDLSVYWYQQSLDQGLQFLIQYYNGEERAKGNILERFSAQQFPDLHSELNLSSLELGDSALYFCASSRPGQSSYEQYFGPGTRLTVT.

The chain is built from TRBV2 and TRBJ2-7, with D hard to call. Germline assignment: CDR1 SNHLY and CDR2 FYNNEI. The CDR3 has 14 amino acids. Trimming took off 6 bases at V and 5 bases at J, with 17 bases between the two ends. The CDR3 loop is CASSPTVPPDEQYF. The CDR3, as DNA: TGTGCCAGCAGCCCCACCGTCCCTCCCGACGAGCAGTACTTC. Using reference TRBV2 and TRBJ2-7 for the parts outside the CDR3, the full variable domain is EPEVTQTPSHQVTQMGQEVILRCVPISNHLYFYWYRQILGQKVEFLVSFYNNEISEKSEIFDDQFSVERPDGSNFTLKIRSTKLEDSAMYFCASSPTVPPDEQYFGPGTRLTVT.

Note on this clonotype: The junction and the germline gene differ at one end; a read error may be behind it. The rearrangement uses TRBV29-1 and TRBJ2-6; perhaps TRBD1 as D (6 bases). This CDR3 spans 12 amino acids. Germline V gene data show CDR1 as SQVTM and CDR2 as ANQGSEA. For the CDR3, the DNA is TGCAGCGAGCGAGCAACAGGGTCAAGTGAAGCTTTC. Translated, it gives CSERATGSSEAF.